This T cell receptor beta chain was found in a study of blood T cells in healthy people across ages. This clonotype has just a few counts. Its antigen is currently unknown. The authors ran a second PCR of 7 to 11 cycles using a sample-barcoded 5' primer and a J-beta primer mix. Every molecule of cDNA carried a tag from a template-switch adaptor with 12 random nucleotides. TCRdb analysed the 5' RACE reads with MiXCR anew, one entry per CDR3 protein. The table includes around 800,000 distinct CDR3 sequences, roughly 26% detected once. Whole-study findings and limits: Per million T cells, TCR beta diversity dropped about linearly as age rose.

In germline, CDR1 is LNHDA, CDR2 SQIVND (reference sequence). The CDR3 runs to 19 residues. Trimming took off 0 bases at V and 1 base at J, with 16 bases between the two ends. The same sample was also studied in work on T cells of mothers and their children.

Sequenced material: blood. The V and J genes are TRBV19 and TRBJ2-6; D gene unclear. This receptor was obtained from a boy aged 5-17 years in good health. The chain's CDR3 is CASSIDGPGKPSGANVLTF. The CDR3 region has the DNA TGTGCCAGTAGTATAGATGGGCCTGGGAAGCCTTCTGGGGCCAACGTCCTGACTTTC.